A selection of T cell receptor beta chains follows, all from one sample in a study of early T cells in non-severe SARS-CoV-2 infection. TCRdb passed the 5' RACE reads through MiXCR, listing each CDR3 protein once. The sample holds about 56,000 distinct CDR3 sequences, roughly a tenth seen once. Sequenced sample: whole blood. These receptors came from an adult who was a healthcare worker with PCR-confirmed SARS-CoV-2 infection or an uninfected control (not recorded which). Each CDR3 is given with its conserved first and last residue. Clone size appears in some rows only: once, few, many, or a class for an expanded clone.

abundance | v_gene | CDR3aa
few | TRBV7-2 | CASSAGLAGGGNEQFF
many | TRBV10-2 | CATSPGGDYEQYF
medium-sized | TRBV27 | CASSDGTYEQYF
. | TRBV18 | CASSSSKDETSAGF
many | TRBV7-8 | CASSLTGGLVETQYF
. | TRBV5-1 | CASPFPLRAGVLDEQFF
many | TRBV29-1 | CSVGQGEGQPQHF
. | TRBV19 | CASRPRDSDNSPLHF
. | TRBV13 | CASSLGRGTGELFF
few | TRBV5-6 | CASSLQGRSNQPQHF
. | TRBV12-5 | CASGLIQGRVYGGELFF
. | TRBV7-6 | CASSLLFGKSAYNEQFF
few | TRBV4-3 | CASSQEANYRDEQFF
many | TRBV20-1 | CSAPTGDNYEQYF
few | TRBV20-1 | CSARVTSGSGETQYF
many | TRBV11-2 | CASSLVRSWTGAPPSAFF
many | TRBV18 | CASSPRQVEGAFF
. | TRBV12-3/TRBV12-4 | CASSSSGRRGEQYF
many | TRBV20-1 | CSARASGRGQETQYF
many | TRBV7-2 | CASSLALRGEQFF
many | TRBV7-2 | CASSLGYGNQPQHF
few | TRBV29-1 | CSATRGMNTEAFF
few | TRBV24-1 | CATSDGVLKGDTQYF
. | TRBV5-3 | CARSRQTPNTGELFF
few | TRBV7-9 | CASSSSGTSGTNEQFF
few | TRBV29-1 | CSVVIAGGADTQYF
many | TRBV3-1 | CASSQDTVGREQYF
many | TRBV7-2 | CASSLEGGGVGELFF
. | TRBV5-6 | CASSYGQYNSPLHF
many | TRBV25-1 | CASSESGGGETQYF
many | TRBV6-2/TRBV6-3 | CASSPSGEYNEQFF
few | TRBV4-2 | CASSQEEGDTHQPQHF
few | TRBV20-1 | CSALTSGGSTDTQYF
many | TRBV29-1 | CSVANPGPSNYGYTF
. | TRBV2 | CASSEYPGPGNTIYF
. | TRBV19 | CASSGASYNSPLHF
. | TRBV11-2 | CASSLLRYSSYEQYF
. | TRBV12-3/TRBV12-4 | CASSFAGPNTEAFF
. | TRBV12-3/TRBV12-4 | CASIRTGVRGELFF
. | TRBV11-3 | CASSSSVNRGGETQYF
few | TRBV5-8 | CASSFYRTNNEQFF